This T cell receptor beta chain was recorded in a study of blood T cells in healthy people across ages. Germline CDR1 reads SGDLS; CDR2 reads YYNGEE. This CDR3 spans 14 amino acids. Trimming shortened V by 0 bases and J by 6 bases, and 12 bases separated the two germline ends. PBMCs numbering at least 7 million were isolated per sample. This clonotype came up once. Primers used in a second PCR of about 7 to 11 cycles were a sample-barcoded 5' primer and a J-beta primer mix. TCRdb processed the 5' RACE reads anew with MiXCR; each CDR3 protein has one entry. Of about 830,000 distinct CDR3 sequences listed, approximately 67% are singletons.

Source material: blood. The receptor's source is a man aged 25-40 years in good health. V is TRBV9 and J is TRBJ1-2, with D hard to call. The CDR3 spells CASSVDRAGDGYTF. The CDR3 DNA reads TGTGCCAGCAGCGTAGATAGGGCAGGCGATGGCTACACCTTC. The complete variable domain, with remaining parts taken from reference TRBV9 and TRBJ1-2, reads DSGVTQTPKHLITATGQRVTLRCSPRSGDLSVYWYQQSLDQGLQFLIQYYNGEERAKGNILERFSAQQFPDLHSELNLSSLELGDSALYFCASSVDRAGDGYTFGSGTRLTVV.